The source of this TCR beta chain is a study of lymphopenia after photon versus proton radiotherapy. Worth noting for this clone: As yet, its antigen is unknown.

Between the trimmed V and J ends, which lost 5 bases and 0 bases, there was a span of 5 bases. Germline V gene lookup returns CDR1 PRHDT and CDR2 FYEKMQ (reference sequence). This CDR3 has 13 residues. Study-level results: Under photons, naive T cells and diversity fell while effector/memory populations rose.

The data were produced by immunoSEQ multiplex PCR, yet TCRdb's version contains in-frame clones alone and is incomplete. The data hold around 66,000 clones, with 75% to 90% observed a single time. This clonotype was sampled from a man aged 40-50 years with gastric cancer. V usage is TRBV13 and J usage is TRBJ2-4; no clear D. Sequenced here: peripheral blood, sampled from a patient treated with photon-based radiotherapy. The CDR3 region is CASSDVAKNIQYF. The CDR3 coding sequence is TGTGCCAGCAGCGATGTAGCCAAAAACATTCAGTACTTC.